One and the same sample provided the 26 T cell receptor beta chains below, sequenced in a study of T cells in Graves' hyperthyroidism and ophthalmopathy. RNA transcripts yielded amplified TCR beta CDR3 regions. With the HTBI primer set, the TCR CDR3 went through a first round of RT-PCR. One entry per CDR3 protein, called by TCRdb with MiXCR from the multiplex PCR reads. This table has a few hundred thousand distinct CDR3 sequences, about a sixth appearing once. The sample comprised blood. Receptor source: a woman aged 40-49 years with Graves' ophthalmopathy.

In its sample, this clonotype was seen many times. The chain joins TRBV20-1 to TRBJ2-1; D gene ambiguous. The V gene lost 7 bases and the J gene lost 9 bases, with 4 bases spanning the gap. There are 8 residues in the CDR3. CDR1 DFQATT and CDR2 SNEGSKA come from the germline V gene (reference sequence). CDR3 coding DNA: TGCAGTGTAACTGAGCAGTTCTTC. It is translated as CSVTEQFF.

Turning to this clonotype: Since a much larger clone is just one base distant, this may be a read error. Here the CDR3 omits its conserved ending phenylalanine or tryptophan, so a read error is the likely source. V usage is TRBV30 and J usage is TRBJ1-2, with unresolved D. The CDR3 consists of 9 residues. With 2 bases removed from V and 6 bases from J, the gap between germline ends came to 1 base. From germline, CDR1 is GTSNPN and CDR2 SVGIG (reference sequence). The CDR3 spells CAWSHGYTS. The CDR3 DNA follows: TGTGCCTGGAGTCATGGCTACACCTCC.

V is TRBV12-3 or TRBV12-4 and J is TRBJ1-4; no clear D gene. Between the trimmed V and J ends, which lost 3 bases and 4 bases, there was a span of 6 bases. The CDR3 length is 13 residues. CDR3 loop: CASSFEINEKLFF. For the CDR3, the DNA is TGTGCCAGCAGTTTCGAGATTAATGAAAAACTGTTTTTT.

This clonotype was counted a few times. This chain uses TRBV11-2 with TRBJ2-7; perhaps TRBD2 as D (6 bases). Per germline, CDR1 SGHAT and CDR2 FQNNGV. Trimming pared 2 bases from V and 0 bases from J, leaving 14 bases between. The CDR3 has 16 residues. CDR3 region: CASSLSSGPYSYEQYF. The CDR3 DNA is TGTGCCAGCAGCTTAAGTAGCGGACCATACTCCTACGAGCAGTACTTC. Full variable domain (missing parts from reference TRBV11-2 and TRBJ2-7): EAGVAQSPRYKIIEKRQSVAFWCNPISGHATLYWYQQILGQGPKLLIQFQNNGVVDDSQLPKDRFSAERLKGVDSTLKIQPAKLEDSAVYLCASSLSSGPYSYEQYFGPGTRLTVT.

This clonotype was picked up many times. The rearrangement links TRBV11-2 to TRBJ1-1; TRBD1 is a possible D gene (5 bases). V lost 5 bases to trimming and J lost 11 bases, with 12 bases between them. This CDR3 comprises 11 residues. Per the germline V gene, CDR1 is SGHAT and CDR2 is FQNNGV. As DNA, the CDR3 is TGTGCCAGCAGCCGGGGGGTTCTGGCTTTCTTT. Translated: CASSRGVLAFF. The full variable domain, rest sourced from reference TRBV11-2 and TRBJ1-1, is EAGVAQSPRYKIIEKRQSVAFWCNPISGHATLYWYQQILGQGPKLLIQFQNNGVVDDSQLPKDRFSAERLKGVDSTLKIQPAKLEDSAVYLCASSRGVLAFFGQGTRLTVV.

The CDR3 nucleotides read TGTGCCAGCAGCGGACAAAGCAGGGATATGAACACTGAAGCTTTCTTT. It encodes CASSGQSRDMNTEAFF. The chain uses TRBV5-8 and TRBJ1-1, with TRBD1 as a possible D gene (5 bases). The CDR3 is made up of 16 amino acids. V was pared by 4 bases and J by 0 bases, with 16 bases between. The germline CDR1 and CDR2 sequences are SGHTS and YDEGEE.

This clonotype showed up just once. V is TRBV20-1 and J is TRBJ2-3; no clear D gene. This CDR3 has 11 residues. Trimming removed 4 bases at V and 4 bases at J, with 6 bases between. Germline-derived CDR1 and CDR2 are DFQATT and SNEGSKA (reference sequence). The CDR3 loop is CSAIFSDTQYF. The CDR3 DNA is TGCAGTGCTATTTTTTCAGATACGCAGTATTTT.

This clonotype was recorded at least ten times. The rearrangement joins TRBV20-1 to TRBJ2-5, with TRBD1 identical over 10 bases. V dropped 5 bases and J dropped 7; count of bases not matched to a gene: 7. CDR3 length: 13 amino acids. The V gene's germline CDR1 is DFQATT and CDR2 SNEGSKA (reference sequence). CDR3 in DNA: TGCAGTGCTCCGGGACAGGGGTCAACGACCCAGTACTTC. It translates to CSAPGQGSTTQYF.

V usage is TRBV6-1 and J usage is TRBJ2-2; D gene uncertain. The CDR3 runs 14 residues. The germline gives CDR1 MNHNS, CDR2 SASEGT. Trimming took 4 bases from V and 4 from J, leaving 10 bases between them. Here the CDR3 DNA reads TGTGCCAGCAGTGTTGAGACAACCACCGGGGAGCTGTTTTTT. Protein sequence: CASSVETTTGELFF.

V is TRBV15 and J is TRBJ2-2; D is possibly TRBD2 (5 bases). Per germline, CDR1 LNHNV and CDR2 YYDKDF (reference sequence). The CDR3 is 15 amino acids. The V and J ends lost 3 bases and 7 bases respectively, with 15 bases between them. The CDR3 protein is CATSRSTHRGGELFF. The CDR3 coding sequence is TGTGCCACCAGCAGGAGTACCCACCGGGGCGGGGAGCTGTTTTTT.

This clonotype was seen at least ten times. The chain joins TRBV7-6 to TRBJ2-7; D is perhaps TRBD2 (5 bases). Trimming stripped 0 bases from V and 7 bases from J, with 10 bases between. This CDR3 has 13 residues. The germline V gene encodes CDR1 SGHVS and CDR2 FNYEAQ. The CDR3 nucleotides read TGTGCCAGCAGCTTAGCGGTGACGGGGGAGCAGTACTTC. This translates into CASSLAVTGEQYF.

J is TRBJ2-1 and V is TRBV7-8; no definite D call. The CDR3 runs 12 residues. CDR1 is SGHVS and CDR2 is FQNEAQ in the germline V gene. Trimming took 5 bases from V and 5 from J, leaving 7 bases between them. The CDR3 sequence: CASSMNHNEQFF. In DNA, the CDR3 is TGTGCCAGCAGCATGAACCACAATGAGCAGTTCTTC. The entire variable domain, with the rest obtained from reference TRBV7-8 and TRBJ2-1, is as follows: GAGVSQSPRYKVAKRGQDVALRCDPISGHVSLFWYQQALGQGPEFLTYFQNEAQLDKSGLPSDRFFAERPEGSVSTLKIQRTQQEDSAVYLCASSMNHNEQFFGPGTRLTVL.

The sample holds a few counts of this clonotype. The chain joins TRBV20-1 to TRBJ2-3; D gene ambiguous. Germline CDR1 and CDR2: DFQATT and SNEGSKA (reference sequence). The length of the CDR3 is 15 residues. V lost 5 bases to trimming and J lost 5 bases, with 20 bases between them. CDR3 protein: CSAPLRARGLDTQYF. CDR3 bases: TGCAGTGCTCCTCTCCGCGCAAGAGGTTTAGATACGCAGTATTTT.

This chain joins TRBV2 and TRBJ1-4, with 7 bases aligning to TRBD1. CDR3 length: 13 residues. Germline trimming cut 7 bases from V and 8 bases from J; bases unmatched to any gene: 7. Germline assignment: CDR1 SNHLY and CDR2 FYNNEI. DNA of the CDR3: TGTGCCAGCACCGGACAGGCGGCGGAAAAACTGTTTTTT. As protein: CASTGQAAEKLFF. The entire variable domain, with the rest obtained from reference TRBV2 and TRBJ1-4, is as follows: EPEVTQTPSHQVTQMGQEVILRCVPISNHLYFYWYRQILGQKVEFLVSFYNNEISEKSEIFDDQFSVERPDGSNFTLKIRSTKLEDSAMYFCASTGQAAEKLFFGSGTQLSVL.

This clonotype was counted a few times. The CDR3 DNA sequence: TGTGCCAGCTCACCGCAGGAAATGGAGACCCAGTACTTC. Translation: CASSPQEMETQYF. The chain employs TRBV18 and TRBJ2-5; D uncertain. Between the trimmed V and J ends, which lost 3 bases and 5 bases, there was a span of 10 bases. This CDR3 has 13 residues. CDR1 and CDR2 from the germline V gene are KGHSH and LQKENI.

This clonotype was seen more than once but under ten times. This chain joins TRBV28 and TRBJ2-1, with TRBD2 matching over 14 bases. The germline gives CDR1 MDHEN, CDR2 SYDVKM. The CDR3 consists of 19 residues. V lost 3 bases to trimming and J lost 5 bases; unmatched junction nucleotides: 12. The CDR3 bases are TGTGCCAGCAGTTTCTGGGGACTAGCGGGAGTCCCGATTCACAATGAGCAGTTCTTC. Translation gives CASSFWGLAGVPIHNEQFF.

This clonotype was seen a handful of times. The chain employs TRBV4-1 and TRBJ2-2; 7 bases map to TRBD2. V was pared by 1 base and J by 6 bases, with 8 bases of the junction left unmatched. CDR3 size: 16 residues. Germline lookup yields CDR1 MGHRA and CDR2 YSYEKL. CDR3 amino acids: CASSQGGGSRPGELFF. The CDR3 coding sequence is TGCGCCAGCAGCCAAGGGGGCGGGAGCCGCCCCGGGGAGCTGTTTTTT.

The V gene is TRBV7-9, the J gene TRBJ2-5; maybe TRBD2 (5 bases). CDR3 size: 13 residues. The V gene lost 10 bases and the J gene lost 3 bases, with 15 bases spanning the gap. CDR1 is SEHNR and CDR2 is FQNEAQ in the germline V gene (reference sequence). CDR3 sequence: CATTEAGEETQYF. For the CDR3, the DNA is TGTGCCACCACGGAGGCAGGTGAAGAGACCCAGTACTTC.

This sequence joins TRBV19 and TRBJ2-3; D is possibly TRBD2 (6 bases). CDR3 size: 15 residues. The V gene's germline CDR1 is LNHDA and CDR2 SQIVND (reference sequence). V lost 5 bases and J lost 0, with 12 bases in between. The CDR3 DNA is TGTGCCAGTAGTGCTAGCGCCTCTAGCACAGATACGCAGTATTTT. Its protein product is CASSASASSTDTQYF.

This clonotype appeared many times. This chain uses TRBV7-9 with TRBJ2-5, with 9 bases identical to TRBD2. Trimming removed 2 bases from V and 4 bases from J; junction bases left unmatched: 11. Germline loops: CDR1 SEHNR, CDR2 FQNEAQ (reference sequence). The CDR3 totals 17 residues. The chain's CDR3 is CASSLRERSSGGETQYF. The CDR3 DNA reads TGTGCCAGCAGCTTACGGGAAAGAAGTAGCGGGGGAGAGACCCAGTACTTC.

This clonotype has a single count. The J gene is TRBJ2-1, the V gene TRBV5-1; D might be TRBD1 (5 bases). The V end lost 0 bases, the J end lost 9 bases, and 10 bases lay between the germline ends. Germline V lookup: CDR1 SGHRS, CDR2 YFSETQ. The CDR3 is 13 amino acids. The CDR3 is CASSLGGRSEQFF. The CDR3 DNA reads as TGCGCCAGCAGCTTGGGGGGCCGGAGTGAGCAGTTCTTC.

This clonotype was counted at least ten times. J is TRBJ2-7 and V is TRBV11-2; D gene uncertain. This CDR3 contains 11 residues. Trimming removed 1 base from V and 6 bases from J, with 4 bases in between. Germline CDR1 SGHAT, CDR2 FQNNGV. DNA for the CDR3: TGTGCCAGCAGCTTAGCCGGCGAGCAGTACTTC. Translation gives CASSLAGEQYF.

Many counts were recorded for this clonotype. J is TRBJ2-1 and V is TRBV20-1; 12 nucleotides agree with TRBD2. The CDR3 has 15 residues. Germline V CDR1 and CDR2: DFQATT, SNEGSKA (reference sequence). V trimming: 6 bases; J trimming: 9 bases; junction bases outside the gene matches: 12. Written as DNA, the CDR3 is TGCAGTGCCCGGACTAGCGGGGTCAAAGCGGGTGAGCAGTTCTTC. Protein sequence: CSARTSGVKAGEQFF.

This clonotype was counted many times. V usage is TRBV5-1 and J usage is TRBJ2-1, with a tentative D call TRBD2 (5 bases). CDR1 is SGHRS, CDR2 YFSETQ, per germline. There are 14 residues in the CDR3. V was shortened by 0 bases and J by 5 bases, with 9 bases between the two germline ends. CDR3 in amino acids: CASSLDGKNNEQFF. CDR3 nucleotide sequence: TGCGCCAGCAGCTTGGACGGGAAGAACAATGAGCAGTTCTTC.

This clonotype showed up many times. The rearrangement joins TRBV12-3 or TRBV12-4 to TRBJ2-2, with 9 bases that match TRBD1. J gave up 6 bases and V 5 bases, and 10 bases lay outside the gene matches. The CDR3 loop spans 16 amino acids. This chain's CDR3 is CASSTWTGEGAGELFF. The CDR3 bases are TGTGCCAGCAGTACTTGGACAGGGGAAGGCGCCGGGGAGCTGTTTTTT.

The table lists this clonotype with a count of one. Because the CDR3 is missing its conserved closing phenylalanine or tryptophan, this is likely a read error. The chain uses TRBV7-9 and TRBJ2-1; 8 bases line up with TRBD2. Per germline, CDR1 SEHNR and CDR2 FQNEAQ (reference sequence). This CDR3 has 15 residues. V gave up 5 bases and J gave up 6 bases; unmatched junction bases: 9. CDR3 sequence (DNA): TGTGCCAGCAGCGACCGGCGGGGGGTGGCCAATGAGCAGTTCCTC. Translated: CASSDRRGVANEQFL.